The 7 T cell receptor beta chains reported below all come from one sample, sequenced in a study of blood T cell repertoires in COVID-19. Data came from immunoSEQ multiplex PCR; TCRdb stores just in-frame clones and leaves some out. The data contain roughly 500,000 clones, approximately 91% of them singletons. The sample consisted of PBMCs or T cells enriched from blood (not recorded which). The receptors derive from a woman aged 55-70 years who had recovered from COVID-19.

This chain connects TRBV3-1 (or the pseudogene TRBV3-2) to TRBJ2-2; possibly TRBD1 for D (6 bases). The CDR3 runs 16 residues. Germline-derived CDR1 and CDR2 are LGHDT and YNNKEL (reference sequence). The V end was cut by 1 base, the J end by 2 bases, with 11 bases between. The CDR3 loop reads CASSQAGTTNTGELFF. CDR3 bases: TGTGCCAGCAGCCAAGCCGGGACAACTAACACCGGGGAGCTGTTTTTT.

The chain couples TRBV2 to TRBJ1-4; 9 bases fit TRBD1. Germline CDR1 and CDR2: SNHLY and FYNNEI. This CDR3 is 14 amino acids long. Trimming at V came to 6 bases and at J to 8 bases, leaving 7 bases not matched to a gene. The CDR3: CASSVTGGPEKLFF. CDR3 bases: TGTGCCAGCAGCGTTACAGGGGGCCCCGAAAAACTGTTTTTT.

As regards this clone: This specimen includes other DNA sequences encoding the same CDR3. The chain is built from TRBV2 and TRBJ2-7, with D maybe TRBD1 (6 bases). The CDR3 sequence is 12 residues long. V lost 7 bases and J lost 1, with 8 bases in between. Germline-derived CDR1 and CDR2 are SNHLY and FYNNEI. The CDR3 protein is CASTTGSYEQYF. The DNA of the CDR3 is TGTGCCAGCACCACAGGGTCCTACGAGCAGTACTTC. The complete variable domain, with remaining parts taken from reference TRBV2 and TRBJ2-7, reads EPEVTQTPSHQVTQMGQEVILRCVPISNHLYFYWYRQILGQKVEFLVSFYNNEISEKSEIFDDQFSVERPDGSNFTLKIRSTKLEDSAMYFCASTTGSYEQYFGPGTRLTVT.

This chain uses TRBV27 with TRBJ1-4; the match to TRBD1 covers 8 bases. CDR1 MNHEY and CDR2 SMNVEV come from the germline V gene (reference sequence). V shed 0 bases and J 7 bases; nucleotides not matched to a gene: 10. The CDR3 is 17 residues long. The CDR3 coding sequence is TGTGCCAGCAGTTTATCTGAGACAGGGGTAGGGTTTGAAAAACTGTTTTTT. Its translation: CASSLSETGVGFEKLFF.

This chain joins TRBV6-1 and TRBJ2-1; possible D gene TRBD2, 6 bases. From germline, CDR1 is MNHNS and CDR2 SASEGT. V lost 3 bases, J lost 6 bases, and 12 bases lay in between. This CDR3 contains 14 residues. CDR3 loop: CASSDGGRGNEQFF. The DNA for the CDR3 is TGTGCCAGCAGTGACGGGGGAAGGGGCAATGAGCAGTTCTTC.

The CDR3 DNA sequence: TGTGCCAGTCATATCACGGGGGGGCCCTCCTACAATGAGCAGTTCTTC. Translated: CASHITGGPSYNEQFF. This chain uses TRBV19 with TRBJ2-1, with TRBD2 matching 8 bases. Germline V gene data show CDR1 as LNHDA and CDR2 as SQIVND (reference sequence). Trimming cost V 8 bases and J 0 bases; bases outside gene matches: 9. The CDR3 is 16 amino acids.

This chain uses TRBV15 with TRBJ1-2; 9 bases are shared with TRBD1. The V and J ends lost 3 bases and 0 bases, in that order; junction bases with no gene match: 2. Germline CDR1 LNHNV, CDR2 YYDKDF (reference sequence). CDR3 length: 15 residues. The CDR3 sequence is CATSRGQGSNYGYTF. For the CDR3, the DNA is TGTGCCACCAGCAGGGGACAGGGTTCTAACTATGGCTACACCTTC.